This paragraph reports one TCR beta chain. The PCR ran on 60 Vbeta and 13 Jbeta primers. Some clones are missing from TCRdb's copy, which holds only in-frame ones; the method was immunoSEQ multiplex PCR. The table includes 160,000 or so clones, almost 85% detected once. The data originate from a study of cytomegalovirus exposure and HLA in healthy donors. Study summary: There were approximately 400 genotyped donors. Of these, roughly 80% fell in the genetic ancestry cluster associated with self-reported Caucasian donors.

The specimen was PBMCs. The sequence was collected from a woman aged 50 to 60 in good health and CMV-seronegative.

CDR3: CSVGRGSPTDTQYF. CDR3 coding DNA: TGCAGCGTTGGCAGGGGGTCCCCCACAGATACGCAGTATTTT. The J gene is TRBJ2-3, the V gene TRBV29-1; TRBD1 agrees at 7 bases. After removal of 4 bases from V and 2 bases from J, the junction contained 6 bases not matched to a gene. This CDR3 spans 14 amino acids. CDR1 is SQVTM, CDR2 ANQGSEA, per germline.